Following are 16 T cell receptor beta chains from one sample sequenced in a study of T cell responses to AZD1222 COVID-19 vaccine. Some clones are missing from TCRdb's copy, which holds only in-frame ones; the method was immunoSEQ multiplex PCR. There are 120,000 or so clones in the sample; roughly 88% occur only once, and roughly 1.6% lies in the top ten. The sequences come from peripheral blood, collected on day 0 of AZD1222 vaccination. These receptors all come from an adult in good health.

This clone was counted at least ten times. The chain carries TRBV2 and TRBJ1-6, with no clear D. Per the germline V gene, CDR1 is SNHLY and CDR2 is FYNNEI. Trimming pared 6 bases from V and 6 bases from J, leaving 9 bases between. The CDR3 loop spans 13 amino acids. CDR3 nucleotide sequence: TGTGCCAGCAGGCTACCTACTAATTCACCCCTCCACTTT. Residues: CASRLPTNSPLHF. Based on the CDR3 plus reference TRBV2 and TRBJ1-6, the full variable domain is EPEVTQTPSHQVTQMGQEVILRCVPISNHLYFYWYRQILGQKVEFLVSFYNNEISEKSEIFDDQFSVERPDGSNFTLKIRSTKLEDSAMYFCASRLPTNSPLHFGNGTRLTVT.

The rearrangement links TRBV2 to TRBJ2-7; D is possibly TRBD1 (6 bases). Trimming shortened V by 5 bases and J by 2 bases, and 10 bases separated the two germline ends. Germline V lookup: CDR1 SNHLY, CDR2 FYNNEI. The CDR3 sequence is 13 residues long. CDR3 protein: CASSWTEAYEQYF. The CDR3 region has the DNA TGTGCCAGCAGTTGGACAGAGGCCTACGAGCAGTACTTC.

The chain employs TRBV24-1 and TRBJ2-1; 9 nucleotides agree with TRBD1. The germline gives CDR1 KGHDR, CDR2 SFDVKD. The CDR3 covers 15 residues. V was pared by 4 bases and J by 6 bases, with 6 bases of the junction left unmatched. This chain's CDR3 is CATSDQPGQGNEQFF. CDR3 DNA sequence: TGTGCCACCAGTGACCAGCCGGGACAGGGCAATGAGCAGTTCTTC.

The chain couples TRBV18 to TRBJ1-1, with 9 bases matching TRBD1. The V and J ends lost 6 bases and 0 bases, in that order; junction bases with no gene match: 14. Germline-derived CDR1 and CDR2 are KGHSH and LQKENI. The CDR3 contains 18 residues. The CDR3 sequence: CASSPGDRGNLMNTEAFF. The DNA for the CDR3 is TGTGCCAGCTCCCCCGGAGACAGGGGGAACCTCATGAACACTGAAGCTTTCTTT.

V is TRBV2 and J is TRBJ2-7, with 7 nucleotides matching TRBD2. After removal of 1 base from V and 4 bases from J, the junction contained 4 bases not matched to a gene. This CDR3 spans 14 amino acids. The germline gives CDR1 SNHLY, CDR2 FYNNEI. The CDR3 is CASSEDGRWYEQYF. CDR3 coding DNA: TGTGCCAGCAGTGAAGACGGGAGGTGGTACGAGCAGTACTTC.

CDR3: CASSQLPGTTVGYGYTF. The CDR3 region has the DNA TGCGCCAGCAGCCAACTCCCCGGGACAACCGTCGGCTATGGCTACACCTTC. The chain joins TRBV4-1 to TRBJ1-2, with a weak D call TRBD1 (6 bases). The V gene's germline CDR1 is MGHRA and CDR2 YSYEKL. The CDR3 runs to 17 residues. V was trimmed by 2 bases and J by 4 bases, leaving 20 bases between them.

The chain carries TRBV5-8 and TRBJ2-1, with 9 positions matching TRBD1. From germline, CDR1 is SGHTS and CDR2 YDEGEE. Trimming cost V 4 bases and J 2 bases; bases outside gene matches: 7. The length of the CDR3 is 16 residues. The chain's CDR3 is CASSAYRGLTYNEQFF. In nucleotides, the CDR3 is TGTGCCAGCAGCGCCTACAGGGGGCTAACCTACAATGAGCAGTTCTTC.

In its sample, this clone was seen once. This rearrangement joins TRBV24-1 to TRBJ2-2; 12 nucleotides line up with TRBD2. This CDR3 is 19 amino acids long. With 4 bases clipped from V and 7 bases from J, the junction kept 15 bases outside the gene matches. The germline gives CDR1 KGHDR, CDR2 SFDVKD. The CDR3 DNA follows: TGTGCCACCAGTGAACGAATCACTAGCGGGGGGCCGGAGGGCGGGGAGCTGTTTTTT. This gives the protein CATSERITSGGPEGGELFF.

V usage is TRBV6-2 or TRBV6-3 and J usage is TRBJ2-2, with D unclear. This CDR3 has 15 residues. V lost 2 bases to trimming and J lost 0 bases, with 7 bases between them. The germline V gene has CDR1 MNHEY and CDR2 SVGEGT. The CDR3 region is CASSYKQTNTGELFF. The CDR3 nucleotides are TGTGCCAGCAGTTACAAGCAGACGAACACCGGGGAGCTGTTTTTT.

CDR3 sequence reads: CASSLGGRSDEQYF. CDR3 nucleotides: TGTGCCAGCAGTTTGGGCGGCCGATCCGACGAGCAGTACTTC. This chain connects TRBV6-5 to TRBJ2-7, with unresolved D. The CDR3 runs 14 residues. The V gene lost 4 bases and the J gene lost 5 bases, with 15 bases spanning the gap. Germline V lookup: CDR1 MNHEY, CDR2 SVGAGI.

CDR3 amino acids: CASGTGAYEQYF. In DNA form, the CDR3 reads TGTGCCAGCGGCACAGGAGCCTACGAGCAGTACTTC. V gene TRBV12-3 or TRBV12-4 combines with J gene TRBJ2-7, with D perhaps TRBD1 (5 bases). V lost 8 bases and J 2 bases, leaving 10 bases between the germline ends. The CDR3 contains 12 residues.

This chain uses TRBV7-3 with TRBJ2-7; D is perhaps TRBD1 (6 bases). The CDR3 totals 15 residues. Germline lookup yields CDR1 SGHTA and CDR2 FQGTGA. V dropped 5 bases and J dropped 3 bases, with 17 bases sitting between them. In DNA form, the CDR3 reads TGTGCCAGCAGCCCATACCAGGGGAGAGTCTACGAGCAGTACTTC. Protein: CASSPYQGRVYEQYF.

The V call is TRBV6-1, the J call TRBJ2-7, with D possibly matching TRBD1 (6 bases). The germline gives CDR1 MNHNS, CDR2 SASEGT. The CDR3 sequence is 16 residues long. V was pared by 2 bases and J by 6 bases, with 20 bases between. The CDR3 DNA follows: TGTGCCAGCAGTGAATCAATTACTGGACTGACAGGCGAGCAGTACTTC. Translated: CASSESITGLTGEQYF.

The genes are TRBV7-3 and TRBJ2-1, with D possibly TRBD2 on 5 matching bases. The V end was cut by 5 bases, the J end by 7 bases, with 24 bases between. Germline V gene lookup returns CDR1 SGHTA and CDR2 FQGTGA. The CDR3 sequence is 17 residues long. CDR3 nucleotides: TGTGCCAGCAGCCCGCAAACCGGGATCACATTTGGGAATGAGCAGTTCTTC. It encodes CASSPQTGITFGNEQFF.

This rearrangement joins TRBV6-5 to TRBJ1-1; TRBD1 matches at 8 bases. After removal of 10 bases from V and 7 bases from J, the junction contained 5 bases not matched to a gene. The CDR3 sequence is 11 residues long. Germline V lookup: CDR1 MNHEY, CDR2 SVGAGI. In nucleotides, the CDR3 is TGTGCCACAGGGGGCGTCGGTGAAGCTTTCTTT. Protein product: CATGGVGEAFF.

The CDR3 protein is CASSYSGSAGETQYF. DNA of the CDR3: TGTGCCAGCAGCTACTCGGGGTCTGCTGGGGAGACCCAGTACTTC. The chain has TRBV5-4 and TRBJ2-5; possibly TRBD2 for D (5 bases). CDR1 SGHNT and CDR2 YYREEE come from the germline V gene (reference sequence). The CDR3 is 15 residues long. The V and J ends lost 3 bases and 5 bases respectively, with 17 bases between them.